This TCR beta chain was captured by sequencing in a study of blood T cell repertoires in COVID-19. Study-level background: Researchers got acute and convalescent COVID-19 samples from the United States, Italy and Spain.

The data were produced by immunoSEQ multiplex PCR, yet TCRdb's version contains in-frame clones alone and is incomplete. Of about 140,000 clones in the sample, roughly 86% were seen once. CDR1 and CDR2 from the germline V gene are MNHEY and SVGAGI. V shed 4 bases, J shed 0 bases, and the junction held 5 bases outside the gene matches. CDR3 length equals 15 residues. The V gene is TRBV6-5, the J gene TRBJ1-2, with 7 bases matching TRBD1. The sequenced sample was peripheral blood. The receptor comes from a woman aged 45-60 years with acute or convalescent COVID-19. The CDR3 sequence: CASSSDRATNYGYTF. Written as DNA, the CDR3 is TGTGCCAGCAGTTCCGACAGGGCCACTAACTATGGCTACACCTTC.